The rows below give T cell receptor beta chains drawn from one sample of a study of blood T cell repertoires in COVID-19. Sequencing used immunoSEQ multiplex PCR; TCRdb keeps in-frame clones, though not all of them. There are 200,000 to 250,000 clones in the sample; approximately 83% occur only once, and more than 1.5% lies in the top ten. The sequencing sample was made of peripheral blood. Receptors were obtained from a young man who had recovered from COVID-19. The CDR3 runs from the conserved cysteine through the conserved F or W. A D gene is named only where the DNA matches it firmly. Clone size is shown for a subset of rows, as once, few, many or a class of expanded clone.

CARSIRTEKLNNEQFF	TGTGCCAGAAGCATCCGGACAGAAAAGTTGAACAATGAGCAGTTCTTC	TRBJ2-1	.	TRBV5-3	.
CASSQDGTSAETQYF	TGCGCCAGCAGCCAAGACGGGACTAGCGCGGAGACCCAGTACTTC	TRBJ2-5	TRBD2	TRBV4-1	.
CASSIGGGNYGYTF	TGTGCCAGCTCAATCGGTGGGGGGAACTATGGCTACACCTTC	TRBJ1-2	.	TRBV18	.
CASSSTGSNQPQHF	TGTGCCAGCAGCAGTACGGGGAGCAATCAGCCCCAGCATTTT	TRBJ1-5	.	TRBV5-6	.
CASSLALARGANVLTF	TGTGCCAGCAGCTTAGCGTTAGCCCGAGGGGCCAACGTCCTGACTTTC	TRBJ2-6	.	TRBV7-9	.
CASSAGTGFGEQYF	TGCGCCAGCAGCGCCGGGACAGGCTTCGGCGAGCAGTACTTC	TRBJ2-7	TRBD1	TRBV5-1	.
CSVEGRGNEQFF	TGCAGCGTTGAAGGCAGGGGCAATGAGCAGTTCTTC	TRBJ2-1	.	TRBV29-1	once
CASNRQGWGEKLFF	TGTGCCAGTAACAGACAGGGGTGGGGTGAAAAACTGTTTTTT	TRBJ1-4	TRBD1	TRBV19	.
CASSRNSRRDGYTF	TGTGCCAGCAGCAGAAATTCAAGGAGGGATGGCTACACCTTC	TRBJ1-2	.	TRBV7-9	.
CASSLSGPANYGYTF	TGCGCCAGCAGCTTGTCAGGGCCTGCTAACTATGGCTACACCTTC	TRBJ1-2	.	TRBV5-1	.
CASSPSRSNTEAFF	TGTGCCAGCAGCCCTAGCCGGTCGAACACTGAAGCTTTCTTT	TRBJ1-1	.	TRBV7-3	.
CASSLTGDQPQHF	TGTGCCAGCAGTTTGACAGGGGATCAGCCCCAGCATTTT	TRBJ1-5	TRBD1	TRBV6-6	.
CASSQDTTGNTIYF	TGTGCCAGCAGCCAAGATACAACCGGAAACACCATATATTTT	TRBJ1-3	.	TRBV3-1/TRBV3-2	few
CASSGNRPAGELFF	TGTGCCAGCAGTGGGAACAGGCCGGCCGGGGAGCTGTTTTTT	TRBJ2-2	.	TRBV25-1	few
CASSEQGMEEFF	TGTGCCAGCAGTGAACAGGGTATGGAGGAGTTCTTC	TRBJ2-1	.	TRBV28	.
CATSDPLRADMNTEAFF	TGTGCCACCAGTGATCCCCTTCGCGCGGACATGAACACTGAAGCTTTCTTT	TRBJ1-1	.	TRBV24-1	.
CASSEDPPRRGYTF	TGTGCCAGCAGTGAAGACCCCCCACGGAGGGGCTACACCTTC	TRBJ1-2	.	TRBV6-1	.
CASSFGLAASTDTQYF	TGTGCCAGCAGCTTTGGACTAGCGGCAAGCACAGATACGCAGTATTTT	TRBJ2-3	TRBD2	TRBV3-1/TRBV3-2	.
CATRETGENYEQYF	TGTGCCACCCGAGAGACAGGGGAGAACTACGAGCAGTACTTC	TRBJ2-7	TRBD1	TRBV10-3	.
CASTFPLASGVADTQYF	TGTGCCAGCACCTTCCCGCTGGCTAGCGGGGTTGCGGATACGCAGTATTTT	TRBJ2-3	TRBD2	TRBV9	.